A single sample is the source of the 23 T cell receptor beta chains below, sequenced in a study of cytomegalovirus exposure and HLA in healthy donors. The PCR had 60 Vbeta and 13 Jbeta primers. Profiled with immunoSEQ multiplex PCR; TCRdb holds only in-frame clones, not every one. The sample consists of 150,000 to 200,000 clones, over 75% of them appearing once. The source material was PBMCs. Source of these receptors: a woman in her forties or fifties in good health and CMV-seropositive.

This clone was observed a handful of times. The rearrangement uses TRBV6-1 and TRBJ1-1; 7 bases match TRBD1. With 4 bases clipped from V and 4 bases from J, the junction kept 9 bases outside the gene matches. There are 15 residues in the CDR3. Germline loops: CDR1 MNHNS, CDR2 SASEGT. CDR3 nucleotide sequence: TGTGCCAGCAGTGTTAGGAAGGGGGCAATCACTGAAGCTTTCTTT. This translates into CASSVRKGAITEAFF.

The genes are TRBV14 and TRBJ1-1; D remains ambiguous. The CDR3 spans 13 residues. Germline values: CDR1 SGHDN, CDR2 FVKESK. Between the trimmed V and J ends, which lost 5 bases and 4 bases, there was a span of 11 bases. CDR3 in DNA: TGTGCCAGCAGCGTGGTCCCGGGCACTGAAGCTTTCTTT. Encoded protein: CASSVVPGTEAFF.

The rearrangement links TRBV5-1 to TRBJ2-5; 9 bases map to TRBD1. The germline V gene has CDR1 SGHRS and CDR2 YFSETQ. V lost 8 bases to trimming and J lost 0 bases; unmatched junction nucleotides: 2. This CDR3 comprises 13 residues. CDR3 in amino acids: CASNRGHQETQYF. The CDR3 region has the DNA TGCGCCAGTAACAGGGGGCACCAAGAGACCCAGTACTTC.

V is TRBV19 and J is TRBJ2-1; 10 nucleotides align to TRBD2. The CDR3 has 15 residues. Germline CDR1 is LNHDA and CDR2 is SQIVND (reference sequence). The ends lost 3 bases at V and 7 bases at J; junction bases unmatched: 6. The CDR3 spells CASSIASGSWNEQFF. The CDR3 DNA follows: TGTGCCAGTAGTATCGCTAGCGGGAGTTGGAATGAGCAGTTCTTC.

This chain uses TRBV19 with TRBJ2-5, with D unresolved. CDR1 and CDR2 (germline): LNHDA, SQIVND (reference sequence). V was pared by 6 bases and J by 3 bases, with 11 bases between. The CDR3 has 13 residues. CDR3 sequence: CASRPLSEETQYF. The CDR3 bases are TGTGCCAGTAGGCCCCTGAGTGAAGAGACCCAGTACTTC.

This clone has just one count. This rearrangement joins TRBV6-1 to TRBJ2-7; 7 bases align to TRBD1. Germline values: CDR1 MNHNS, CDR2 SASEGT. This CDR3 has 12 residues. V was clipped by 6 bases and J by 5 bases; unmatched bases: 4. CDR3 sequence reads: CASRKTGDEQYF. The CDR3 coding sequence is TGTGCCAGCAGAAAAACAGGGGACGAGCAGTACTTC.

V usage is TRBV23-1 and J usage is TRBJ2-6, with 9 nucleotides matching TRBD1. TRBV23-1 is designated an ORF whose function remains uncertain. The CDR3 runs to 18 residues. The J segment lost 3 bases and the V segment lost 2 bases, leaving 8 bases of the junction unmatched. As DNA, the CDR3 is TGCGCCAGCAGTCAAAGGGGACAGGGAGGAATTGGGGCCAACGTCCTGACTTTC. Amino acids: CASSQRGQGGIGANVLTF.

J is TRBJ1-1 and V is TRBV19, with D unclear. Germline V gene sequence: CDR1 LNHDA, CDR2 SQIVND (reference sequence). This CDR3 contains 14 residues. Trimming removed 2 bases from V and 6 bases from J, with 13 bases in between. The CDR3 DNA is TGTGCCAGTAGTATAATAGGGAGTAGGGCTGAAGCTTTCTTT. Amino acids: CASSIIGSRAEAFF.

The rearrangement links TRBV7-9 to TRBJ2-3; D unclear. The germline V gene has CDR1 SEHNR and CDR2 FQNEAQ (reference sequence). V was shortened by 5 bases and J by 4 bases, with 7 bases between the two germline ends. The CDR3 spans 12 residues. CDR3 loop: CASSQRSDTQYF. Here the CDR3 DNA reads TGTGCCAGCAGCCAGCGATCAGATACGCAGTATTTT.

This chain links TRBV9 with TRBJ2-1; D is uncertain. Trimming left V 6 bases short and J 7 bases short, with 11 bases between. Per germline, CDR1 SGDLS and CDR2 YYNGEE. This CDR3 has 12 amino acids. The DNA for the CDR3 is TGTGCCAGCAACAAAGGCGGTAATGAGCAGTTCTTC. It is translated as CASNKGGNEQFF.

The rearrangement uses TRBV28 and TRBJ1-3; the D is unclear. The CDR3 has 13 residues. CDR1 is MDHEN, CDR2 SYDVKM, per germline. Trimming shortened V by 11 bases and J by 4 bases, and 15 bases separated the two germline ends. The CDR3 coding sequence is TGTGCCGCGACTCGGGGTACGGGAAACACCATATATTTT. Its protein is CAATRGTGNTIYF.

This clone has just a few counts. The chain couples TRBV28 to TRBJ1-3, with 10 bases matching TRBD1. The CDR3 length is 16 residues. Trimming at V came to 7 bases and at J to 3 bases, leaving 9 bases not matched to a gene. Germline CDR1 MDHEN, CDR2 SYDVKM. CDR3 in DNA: TGTGCCAGCAAAACTCCGGGACAGGGGCATGGAAACACCATATATTTT. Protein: CASKTPGQGHGNTIYF.

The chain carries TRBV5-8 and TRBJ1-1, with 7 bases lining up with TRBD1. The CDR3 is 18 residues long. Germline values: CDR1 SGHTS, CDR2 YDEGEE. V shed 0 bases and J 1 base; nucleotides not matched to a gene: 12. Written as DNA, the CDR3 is TGTGCCAGCAGCTTGGACCCATCCGGACAGGCGTGGAACACTGAAGCTTTCTTT. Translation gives CASSLDPSGQAWNTEAFF.

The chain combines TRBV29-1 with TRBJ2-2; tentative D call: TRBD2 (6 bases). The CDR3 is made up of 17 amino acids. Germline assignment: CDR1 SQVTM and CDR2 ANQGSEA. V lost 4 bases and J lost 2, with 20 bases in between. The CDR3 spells CSVGTLTSLVNTGELFF. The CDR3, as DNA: TGCAGCGTTGGGACCCTAACTAGCCTCGTAAACACCGGGGAGCTGTTTTTT.

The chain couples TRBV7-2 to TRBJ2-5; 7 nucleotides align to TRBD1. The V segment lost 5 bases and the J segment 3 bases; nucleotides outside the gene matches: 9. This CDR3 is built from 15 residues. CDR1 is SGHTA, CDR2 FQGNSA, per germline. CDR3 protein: CASSGRPDREETQYF. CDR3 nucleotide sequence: TGTGCCAGCAGCGGACGACCCGACAGGGAAGAGACCCAGTACTTC.

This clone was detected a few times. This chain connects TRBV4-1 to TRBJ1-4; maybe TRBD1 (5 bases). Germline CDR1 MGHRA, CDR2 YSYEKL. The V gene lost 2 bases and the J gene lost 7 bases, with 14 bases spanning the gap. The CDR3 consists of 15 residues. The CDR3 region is CASSQPGAGGEKLFF. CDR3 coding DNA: TGCGCCAGCAGCCAACCCGGTGCCGGGGGTGAAAAACTGTTTTTT.

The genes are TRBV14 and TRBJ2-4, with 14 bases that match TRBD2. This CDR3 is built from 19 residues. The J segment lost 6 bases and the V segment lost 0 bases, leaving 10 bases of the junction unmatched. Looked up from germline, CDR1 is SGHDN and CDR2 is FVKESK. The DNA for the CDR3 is TGTGCCAGCAGCCAAGAGGAGTGGACTAGCGGGAGGCGGACAAACATTCAGTACTTC. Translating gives CASSQEEWTSGRRTNIQYF.

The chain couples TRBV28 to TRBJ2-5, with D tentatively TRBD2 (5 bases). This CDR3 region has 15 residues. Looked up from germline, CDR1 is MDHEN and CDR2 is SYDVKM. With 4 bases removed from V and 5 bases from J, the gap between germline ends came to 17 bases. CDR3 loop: CASSSPGIPPETQYF. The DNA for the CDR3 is TGTGCCAGCAGTTCCCCGGGAATCCCCCCTGAGACCCAGTACTTC.

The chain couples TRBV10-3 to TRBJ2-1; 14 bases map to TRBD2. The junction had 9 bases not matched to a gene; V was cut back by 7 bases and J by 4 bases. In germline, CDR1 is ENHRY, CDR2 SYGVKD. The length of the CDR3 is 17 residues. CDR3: CAITGLAGGGPYNEQFF. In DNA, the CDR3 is TGTGCCATCACCGGACTAGCGGGAGGAGGGCCTTACAATGAGCAGTTCTTC.

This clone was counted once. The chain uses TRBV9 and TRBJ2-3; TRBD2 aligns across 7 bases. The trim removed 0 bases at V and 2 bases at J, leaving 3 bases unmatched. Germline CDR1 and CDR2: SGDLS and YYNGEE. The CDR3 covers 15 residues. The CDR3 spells CASSVGLANTDTQYF. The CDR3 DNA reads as TGTGCCAGCAGCGTAGGACTAGCAAACACAGATACGCAGTATTTT. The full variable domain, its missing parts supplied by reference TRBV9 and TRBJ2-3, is DSGVTQTPKHLITATGQRVTLRCSPRSGDLSVYWYQQSLDQGLQFLIQYYNGEERAKGNILERFSAQQFPDLHSELNLSSLELGDSALYFCASSVGLANTDTQYFGPGTRLTVL.

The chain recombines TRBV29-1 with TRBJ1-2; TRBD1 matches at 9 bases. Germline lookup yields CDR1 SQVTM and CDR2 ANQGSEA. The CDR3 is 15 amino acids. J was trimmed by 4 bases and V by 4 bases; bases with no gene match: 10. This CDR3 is CSVGIGQGSSYGYTF. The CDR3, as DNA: TGCAGCGTTGGAATAGGACAGGGGAGTAGCTATGGCTACACCTTC.

The CDR3 nucleotides read TGTGCCAGCGGCGATCTAGGAGTGGGTGGCTACACCTTC. Protein product: CASGDLGVGGYTF. V is TRBV7-9 and J is TRBJ1-2; no clear D. This CDR3 has 13 amino acids. Germline V gives CDR1 SEHNR, CDR2 FQNEAQ (reference sequence). Trimming removed 8 bases at V and 7 bases at J, with 17 bases between.

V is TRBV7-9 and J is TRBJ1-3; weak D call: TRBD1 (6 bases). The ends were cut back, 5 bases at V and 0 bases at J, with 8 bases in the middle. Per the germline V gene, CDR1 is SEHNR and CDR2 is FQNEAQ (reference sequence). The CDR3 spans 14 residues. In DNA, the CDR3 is TGTGCCAGCAGCGACAGGAGCTCTGGAAACACCATATATTTT. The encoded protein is CASSDRSSGNTIYF. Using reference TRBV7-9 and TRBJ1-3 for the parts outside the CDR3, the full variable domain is DTGVSQNPRHKITKRGQNVTFRCDPISEHNRLYWYRQTLGQGPEFLTYFQNEAQLEKSRLLSDRFSAERPKGSFSTLEIQRTEQGDSAMYLCASSDRSSGNTIYFGEGSWLTVV.